The source of this T cell receptor (beta chain) is a study of blood T cell repertoires in COVID-19. On the study more broadly: Samples came from the United States, Italy and Spain, spanning acute and convalescent COVID-19. The analysed material was cDNA or gDNA that came from T cells, B-cell-depleted T cells, or PBMCs.

The V and J ends lost 3 bases and 6 bases respectively, with 12 bases between them. Germline V CDR1 and CDR2: KGHSH, LQKENI. This CDR3 is 14 amino acids long. In the source study's methods: Amplification of reference gene primers was used by the study to estimate nucleated cell counts. Generated by immunoSEQ multiplex PCR, the TCRdb table keeps only in-frame clones and is missing some. That table is the source of V, J and clone size, and D and trimming were worked out from the DNA. The table records 350,000 to 450,000 clones, about 89% of them present only once. Sequencing was carried out using PBMCs or T cells enriched from blood (not recorded which). This sequence joins TRBV18 and TRBJ2-4; no clear D gene. This TCR came from a middle-aged man in a cohort exposed to, infected with or recovered from COVID-19 (not recorded which). The CDR3 region is CASSPSAGGNIQYF. CDR3 coding DNA: TGTGCCAGCTCACCGTCGGCAGGTGGAAACATTCAGTACTTC.